Below, 23 T cell receptor beta chains from the same sample are listed, as sequenced in a study of T cells in Graves' hyperthyroidism and ophthalmopathy. The source material, RNA transcripts, was used to amplify TCR beta CDR3 regions. An initial round of RT-PCR targeting the TCR CDR3 relied on the HTBI primer set. TCRdb used MiXCR to reprocess the multiplex PCR reads, holding one entry per CDR3 protein. The sample comprises 700,000 to 950,000 distinct CDR3 sequences, roughly a third of which are singletons, and about a third rests with the top ten. Input material: blood. Every receptor here comes from a middle-aged woman with Graves' hyperthyroidism.

The chain recombines TRBV19 with TRBJ2-3, with no clear D. This CDR3 region has 13 residues. Germline loops: CDR1 LNHDA, CDR2 SQIVND (reference sequence). V was clipped by 7 bases and J by 3 bases, with 11 bases between them. CDR3 coding DNA: TGTGCCAGTACATCCTTTAGTACAGATACGCAGTATTTT. It yields the protein CASTSFSTDTQYF.

Concerning this clonotype: A single base separates this from a much larger clone, so it may be a read error. V usage is TRBV19 and J usage is TRBJ1-2; TRBD1 matches at 9 bases. The CDR3 contains 16 residues. Trimming took 6 bases from V and 8 from J; bases not matched to a gene: 16. Germline values: CDR1 LNHDA, CDR2 SQIVND (reference sequence). DNA for the CDR3: TGTGCCAGTAGGCCCCACGGACAGGGGAGTGCAGGGGGCTACACCTTC. Its translation is CASRPHGQGSAGGYTF.

As to this clonotype: Germline is not matched at one junction end, which may reflect a read error. The chain links TRBV10-3 to TRBJ2-6; the D gene could be TRBD1 or TRBD2 (5 bases each). The CDR3 has 20 amino acids. Germline V gene data show CDR1 as ENHRY and CDR2 as SYGVKD. In DNA, the CDR3 is TGTGCCAGCAGTTACTTGCCGGGACGGGGCATGGGTTCTGGGGCCAACGTCCTGACTTTC. It yields the protein CASSYLPGRGMGSGANVLTF.

This clonotype was recorded many times. The rearrangement uses TRBV19 and TRBJ1-3; D remains unclear. Germline V lookup: CDR1 LNHDA, CDR2 SQIVND (reference sequence). Trimming removed 3 bases at V and 2 bases at J, with 8 bases between. The CDR3 runs to 14 residues. DNA of the CDR3: TGTGCCAGTAGTATCGGGCCGGCTGGAAACACCATATATTTT. The encoded protein is CASSIGPAGNTIYF.

This clonotype was found many times. The chain employs TRBV29-1 and TRBJ1-2, with D unclear. V lost 3 bases to trimming and J lost 6 bases, with 17 bases between them. This CDR3 spans 14 amino acids. Per the germline V gene, CDR1 is SQVTM and CDR2 is ANQGSEA. CDR3 region: CSVDLRMSFDGYTF. The CDR3 nucleotides read TGCAGCGTTGATTTACGAATGTCATTCGATGGCTACACCTTC. Full variable domain (rest looked up from reference TRBV29-1 and TRBJ1-2): SAVISQKPSRDICQRGTSLTIQCQVDSQVTMMFWYRQQPGQSLTLIATANQGSEATYESGFVIDKFPISRPNLTFSTLTVSNMSPEDSSIYLCSVDLRMSFDGYTFGSGTRLTVV.

This clonotype was observed at least ten times. This rearrangement joins TRBV7-6 to TRBJ1-2; no definite D call. There are 16 residues in the CDR3. V lost 5 bases and J 0 bases, leaving 16 bases between the germline ends. From germline, CDR1 is SGHVS and CDR2 FNYEAQ. CDR3 nucleotide sequence: TGTGCCAGCAGCCCAGGCGGGTCAGAAGCTAACTATGGCTACACCTTC. Translated, it gives CASSPGGSEANYGYTF.

The chain has TRBV9 and TRBJ2-7; TRBD2 aligns across 8 bases. The CDR3 consists of 19 residues. Germline V gene sequence: CDR1 SGDLS, CDR2 YYNGEE. J gave up 4 bases and V 2 bases, and 20 bases lay outside the gene matches. The CDR3, as DNA: TGTGCCAGCAGCGTTGAAGACGATAGAACCGGGACTAGGGTTTACGAGCAGTACTTC. It encodes CASSVEDDRTGTRVYEQYF. Full variable domain (remainder filled in from reference TRBV9 and TRBJ2-7): DSGVTQTPKHLITATGQRVTLRCSPRSGDLSVYWYQQSLDQGLQFLIQYYNGEERAKGNILERFSAQQFPDLHSELNLSSLELGDSALYFCASSVEDDRTGTRVYEQYFGPGTRLTVT.

This clonotype was seen repeatedly, ten times or more. CDR3 sequence (DNA): TGCAGTGCTAGATCAGGGCTAGAGACCCAGTACTTC. Translating it yields CSARSGLETQYF. The rearrangement joins TRBV20-1 to TRBJ2-5, with D possibly matching TRBD1 (5 bases). The CDR3 totals 12 residues. Trimming took off 2 bases at V and 4 bases at J, with 8 bases between the two ends. Germline loops: CDR1 DFQATT, CDR2 SNEGSKA (reference sequence).

The rearrangement links TRBV6-5 to TRBJ1-4; possible D gene TRBD1, 5 bases. The CDR3 contains 13 residues. V was pared by 9 bases and J by 8 bases, with 16 bases between. The germline gives CDR1 MNHEY, CDR2 SVGAGI. CDR3 DNA: TGTGCCAGTGCCGGGACGATCCCAGAAAAACTGTTTTTT. Its translation is CASAGTIPEKLFF.

This clonotype was observed many times. The rearrangement uses TRBV7-2 and TRBJ2-5; D may be TRBD1 (6 bases). In germline, CDR1 is SGHTA, CDR2 FQGNSA. CDR3 length equals 13 residues. Deletions cut 2 bases from V and 5 bases from J, with 9 bases between. The DNA for the CDR3 is TGTGCCAGCAGCTTAAGGGGGTCGGAGACCCAGTACTTC. It codes for CASSLRGSETQYF.

The J gene is TRBJ2-1, the V gene TRBV5-1, with 11 bases aligning to TRBD2. CDR1 is SGHRS and CDR2 is YFSETQ in the germline V gene. This CDR3 comprises 14 residues. V was pared by 6 bases and J by 2 bases, with 1 base of the junction left unmatched. The CDR3 is CASKTSGAYNEQFF. The DNA of the CDR3 is TGCGCCAGCAAGACTAGCGGGGCCTACAATGAGCAGTTCTTC. The full variable domain, its missing parts supplied by reference TRBV5-1 and TRBJ2-1, is KAGVTQTPRYLIKTRGQQVTLSCSPISGHRSVSWYQQTPGQGLQFLFEYFSETQRNKGNFPGRFSGRQFSNSRSEMNVSTLELGDSALYLCASKTSGAYNEQFFGPGTRLTVL.

This clonotype was observed a few times. V gene TRBV2 combines with J gene TRBJ1-1; D unresolved. Germline V gene lookup returns CDR1 SNHLY and CDR2 FYNNEI. Deletions cut 4 bases from V and 0 bases from J, with 9 bases between. This CDR3 region has 14 residues. CDR3 DNA sequence: TGTGCCAGCAGTGGAACACATATGAACACTGAAGCTTTCTTT. Translation: CASSGTHMNTEAFF.

In its sample, this clonotype was seen many times. The gene calls are TRBV4-1 and TRBJ1-3, with D unresolved. The CDR3 loop spans 16 amino acids. Between the trimmed V and J ends, which lost 0 bases and 0 bases, there was a span of 9 bases. CDR1 is MGHRA and CDR2 is YSYEKL in the germline V gene. The CDR3 nucleotides read TGCGCCAGCAGCCAAGATAGTCACAACTCTGGAAACACCATATATTTT. This codes for CASSQDSHNSGNTIYF.

In the case of this clonotype: This CDR3 is missing its conserved last phenylalanine or tryptophan, likely due to a read error. The chain is built from TRBV10-3 and TRBJ1-1, with D unresolved. The CDR3 runs 10 residues. Looked up from germline, CDR1 is ENHRY and CDR2 is SYGVKD. V gave up 10 bases and J gave up 3 bases, with 6 bases separating them. The CDR3 DNA sequence: TGTGCCAGCAGAGACACTGAAGCTTTCCTT. Protein product: CASRDTEAFL.

The chain employs TRBV20-1 and TRBJ1-1; TRBD1 might be the D (5 bases). The CDR3 is made up of 16 amino acids. From germline, CDR1 is DFQATT and CDR2 SNEGSKA (reference sequence). Trimming shortened V by 5 bases and J by 1 base, and 20 bases separated the two germline ends. Here the CDR3 reads CSAAPYGAFTNTEAFF. The CDR3 DNA reads as TGCAGTGCTGCTCCCTATGGGGCGTTCACGAACACTGAAGCTTTCTTT.

Concerning this clonotype: This clone may be a read error of a much larger clone one base away. The chain employs TRBV2 and TRBJ2-5, with D possibly matching TRBD2 (6 bases). Germline CDR1 SNHLY, CDR2 FYNNEI. The CDR3 loop spans 14 amino acids. CDR3: CASSDGGPQETQHF. CDR3 sequence (DNA): TGTGCCAGCAGTGACGGGGGTCCCCAAGAGACCCAGCACTTC.

This clonotype was seen more than once but under ten times. The V and J genes are TRBV4-3 and TRBJ2-7, with unresolved D. Germline CDR1 is LGHNA and CDR2 is YSLEER. The CDR3 sequence is 15 residues long. Trimming took 0 bases from V and 2 from J, leaving 11 bases between them. This CDR3 is CASSQDTRSAYEQYF. CDR3 nucleotides: TGCGCCAGCAGCCAAGATACTCGCTCGGCCTACGAGCAGTACTTC.

The chain has TRBV19 and TRBJ1-1, with no clear D. Germline-derived CDR1 and CDR2 are LNHDA and SQIVND (reference sequence). The length of the CDR3 is 15 residues. V was pared by 5 bases and J by 6 bases, with 19 bases between. DNA of the CDR3: TGTGCCAGTAGTTTTGGGTTGAGGGTCTTGGCTGAAGCTTTCTTT. Protein sequence: CASSFGLRVLAEAFF. The whole variable domain, remainder taken from reference TRBV19 and TRBJ1-1, is DGGITQSPKYLFRKEGQNVTLSCEQNLNHDAMYWYRQDPGQGLRLIYYSQIVNDFQKGDIAEGYSVSREKKESFPLTVTSAQKNPTAFYLCASSFGLRVLAEAFFGQGTRLTVV.

In its sample, this clonotype was seen many times. The V and J genes are TRBV19 and TRBJ1-5; D is ambiguous. The V gene's germline CDR1 is LNHDA and CDR2 SQIVND (reference sequence). This CDR3 has 15 amino acids. The V and J ends lost 3 bases and 0 bases respectively, with 9 bases between them. In DNA, the CDR3 is TGTGCCAGTAGTATTACAGTTCCTAGCAATCAGCCCCAGCATTTT. It yields the protein CASSITVPSNQPQHF.

In its sample, this clonotype was seen a few times. The chain has TRBV5-6 and TRBJ1-1; maybe TRBD1 (5 bases). With 4 bases removed from V and 6 bases from J, the gap between germline ends came to 7 bases. CDR3 size: 11 residues. In germline, CDR1 is SGHDT, CDR2 YYEEEE. CDR3: CASSRDAEAFF. The CDR3 coding sequence is TGTGCCAGCAGCCGGGACGCTGAAGCTTTCTTT. Full variable domain (remainder filled in from reference TRBV5-6 and TRBJ1-1): DAGVTQSPTHLIKTRGQQVTLRCSPKSGHDTVSWYQQALGQGPQFIFQYYEEEERQRGNFPDRFSGHQFPNYSSELNVNALLLGDSALYLCASSRDAEAFFGQGTRLTVV.

The chain recombines TRBV4-3 with TRBJ2-7; 8 bases align to TRBD2. Per the germline V gene, CDR1 is LGHNA and CDR2 is YSLEER. There are 15 residues in the CDR3. V trimming: 6 bases; J trimming: 3 bases; junction bases outside the gene matches: 10. CDR3 DNA sequence: TGCGCCAGCAGTGGGCCCGGACTAGCTCACTACGAGCAGTACTTC. Its protein is CASSGPGLAHYEQYF.

The chain is built from TRBV20-1 and TRBJ1-5, with D hard to call. CDR1 and CDR2 from the germline V gene are DFQATT and SNEGSKA (reference sequence). This CDR3 has 17 amino acids. Trimming pared 4 bases from V and 0 bases from J, leaving 19 bases between. The CDR3: CSATDLIGSSSNQPQHF. CDR3 in DNA: TGCAGTGCTACCGACTTGATAGGGAGTTCTAGCAATCAGCCCCAGCATTTT.

Ten or more counts support this clonotype. The chain recombines TRBV5-1 with TRBJ1-1; 8 nucleotides line up with TRBD1. With V trimmed by 5 bases and J by 0 bases, 6 bases remained unmatched. The CDR3 has 15 residues. Germline V gives CDR1 SGHRS, CDR2 YFSETQ. The CDR3: CASREPGQVNTEAFF. The CDR3 DNA follows: TGCGCCAGCAGGGAACCGGGACAGGTGAACACTGAAGCTTTCTTT.